These T cell receptor beta chains were read from a single sample in a study of cytomegalovirus exposure and HLA in healthy donors. TCRdb's table, derived via immunoSEQ multiplex PCR, lists solely in-frame clones and lacks some. The data show about 140,000 clones, 80% seen once. Input material: PBMCs. These receptors originate from a man aged 50-59 years in good health and CMV-seronegative. Each CDR3 is given with its conserved first and last residue. Each record gives: V gene, CDR3 protein.

V gene: TRBV7-2; CDR3 protein: CASSAWDRGKANYGYTF
V gene: TRBV5-1; CDR3 protein: CASSGRGRGEYNEQFF
V gene: TRBV14; CDR3 protein: CASSREQGTGELFF
V gene: TRBV5-1; CDR3 protein: CASSGQGNYGYTF
V gene: TRBV7-8; CDR3 protein: CASSLGVIGTEAFF
V gene: TRBV5-6; CDR3 protein: CASSFQGVGQPQHF
V gene: TRBV7-9; CDR3 protein: CASSRQGIIGEAFF
V gene: TRBV28; CDR3 protein: CASSPPAGATTNEKLFF
V gene: TRBV4-1; CDR3 protein: CASSQEARTGEQYF
V gene: TRBV28; CDR3 protein: CASSVGTVETQYF
V gene: TRBV6-4; CDR3 protein: CASSTGQGNTGELFF
V gene: TRBV6-5; CDR3 protein: CASTPDSGNTIYF
V gene: TRBV11-2; CDR3 protein: CASTPSIQGWGYEQYF
V gene: TRBV18; CDR3 protein: CASSPRPEAGETQYF
V gene: TRBV5-5; CDR3 protein: CASSIVRGAAVYTF
V gene: TRBV12-5; CDR3 protein: CASGLVRGQTSELNSPLHF
V gene: TRBV7-3; CDR3 protein: CASSLIPGSTDTQYF
V gene: TRBV7-7; CDR3 protein: CASSNRYRDGDGELFF
V gene: TRBV5-1; CDR3 protein: CASSLEAGGRETQYF
V gene: TRBV27; CDR3 protein: CASKKQGAGNQPQHF
V gene: TRBV6-5; CDR3 protein: CASSYSWREGYNEQFF
V gene: TRBV11-3; CDR3 protein: CASSPGTGSGSNEQFF
V gene: TRBV6-5; CDR3 protein: CASSLTGVTEAFF
V gene: TRBV27; CDR3 protein: CASTNNRDWNTEAFF
V gene: TRBV13; CDR3 protein: CASSSGTSGGGETQYF
V gene: TRBV4-1; CDR3 protein: CASSPDRNNYGYTF
V gene: TRBV19; CDR3 protein: CASSIIETVYNEQFF
V gene: TRBV25-1; CDR3 protein: CASSSSGTGYGYTF
V gene: TRBV25-1; CDR3 protein: CASSPTGEYTIYF
V gene: TRBV27; CDR3 protein: CASSLVGEYRSGANVLTF
V gene: TRBV2; CDR3 protein: CASRSGQSEAFF
V gene: TRBV29-1; CDR3 protein: CSVRTGPTGELFF
V gene: TRBV2; CDR3 protein: CASHRESPDTQYF
V gene: TRBV6-1; CDR3 protein: CASSATTAYEQYF
V gene: TRBV6-1; CDR3 protein: CASRRTAYEQYF
V gene: TRBV28; CDR3 protein: CASTSPVAATNEKLFF
V gene: TRBV4-1; CDR3 protein: CASSQEAAGTPSEQYF
V gene: TRBV7-9; CDR3 protein: CASSLGGLLREKLFF
V gene: TRBV7-6; CDR3 protein: CASSERTGGIAGLYEQYF
V gene: TRBV18; CDR3 protein: CASSPVGDYGYTF
V gene: TRBV9; CDR3 protein: CASSESSIPGELFF
V gene: TRBV19; CDR3 protein: CASRTSPGELFF
V gene: TRBV5-6; CDR3 protein: CASRSEVQGLGETQYF
V gene: TRBV27; CDR3 protein: CASSYRQGATDTQYF
V gene: TRBV27; CDR3 protein: CASSFRGRQRGANVLTF